This TCR beta chain is drawn from a study of post-analysis software for immune sequencing data. On the study more broadly: In terms of disease course, relapsing-remitting, secondary progressive and progressive-relapsing multiple sclerosis were included.

This clonotype was counted at least ten times. Antigen: not known. Germline lookup yields CDR1 SQVTM and CDR2 ANQGSEA. V lost 4 bases to trimming and J lost 1 base, with 17 bases between them. This CDR3 comprises 16 residues. General study results and limits: When patients were compared with controls, about 5 TRBV segments were more frequent, TRBV5-6, TRBV5-1 and TRBV20-1 among them.

TCR beta libraries were prepared from cDNA with unique molecular identifiers. Via MiXCR, TCRdb re-called the PCR reads, giving one row per CDR3 protein. The data contain hundreds of thousands of distinct CDR3 sequences, roughly 29% of them singletons. The receptor was derived from a girl between 5 and 17 years old with multiple sclerosis. The chain employs TRBV29-1 and TRBJ2-4; D not certain. The material sequenced was blood. The CDR3, as DNA: TGCAGCGTTGCCCCGAACCTGCCCCGGGCCAAAAACATTCAGTACTTC. This gives the protein CSVAPNLPRAKNIQYF.